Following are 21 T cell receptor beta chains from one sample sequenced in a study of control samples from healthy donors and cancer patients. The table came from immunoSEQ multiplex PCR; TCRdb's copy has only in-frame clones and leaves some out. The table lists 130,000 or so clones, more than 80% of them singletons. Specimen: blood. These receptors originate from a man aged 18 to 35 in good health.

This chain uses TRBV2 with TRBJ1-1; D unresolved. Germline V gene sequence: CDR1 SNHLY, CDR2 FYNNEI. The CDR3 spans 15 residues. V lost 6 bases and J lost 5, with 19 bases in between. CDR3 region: CASRQVPAGKTEAFF. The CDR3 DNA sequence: TGTGCCAGCAGGCAAGTTCCGGCGGGGAAGACTGAAGCTTTCTTT.

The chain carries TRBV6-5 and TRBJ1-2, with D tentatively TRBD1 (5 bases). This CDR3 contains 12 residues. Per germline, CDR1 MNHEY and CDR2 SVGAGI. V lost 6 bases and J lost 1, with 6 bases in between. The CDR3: CASRDINYGYTF. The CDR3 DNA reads TGTGCCAGCAGGGACATTAACTATGGCTACACCTTC.

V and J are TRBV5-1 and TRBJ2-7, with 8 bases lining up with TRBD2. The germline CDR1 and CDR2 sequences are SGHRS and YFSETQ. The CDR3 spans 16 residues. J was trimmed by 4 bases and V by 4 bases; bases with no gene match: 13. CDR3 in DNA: TGCGCCAGCAGCCCGGGATCCCCGGGACTAGTATACGAGCAGTACTTC. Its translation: CASSPGSPGLVYEQYF.

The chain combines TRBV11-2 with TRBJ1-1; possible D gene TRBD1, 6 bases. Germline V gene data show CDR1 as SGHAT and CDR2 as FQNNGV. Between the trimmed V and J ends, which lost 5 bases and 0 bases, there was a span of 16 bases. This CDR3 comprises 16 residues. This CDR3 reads CASSPGQTIMNTEAFF. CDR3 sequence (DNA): TGTGCCAGCAGCCCCGGACAGACAATTATGAACACTGAAGCTTTCTTT.

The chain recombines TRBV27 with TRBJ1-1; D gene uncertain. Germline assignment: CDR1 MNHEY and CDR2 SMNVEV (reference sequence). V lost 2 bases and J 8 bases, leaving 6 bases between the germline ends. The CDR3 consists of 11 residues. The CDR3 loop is CASSLGVEAFF. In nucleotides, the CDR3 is TGTGCCAGCAGTTTAGGGGTGGAAGCTTTCTTT.

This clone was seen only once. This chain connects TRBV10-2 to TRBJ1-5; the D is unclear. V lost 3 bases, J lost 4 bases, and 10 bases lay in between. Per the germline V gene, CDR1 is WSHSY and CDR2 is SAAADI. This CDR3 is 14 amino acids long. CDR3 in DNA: TGCGCCAGCAGTGATAGAGTTTGGAATCAGCCCCAGCATTTT. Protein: CASSDRVWNQPQHF.

CDR3: CASSLTSGETQYF. In nucleotides, the CDR3 is TGTGCCAGCAGCTTGACTAGCGGGGAGACCCAGTACTTC. This sequence joins TRBV7-6 and TRBJ2-5, with 10 positions matching TRBD2. Looked up from germline, CDR1 is SGHVS and CDR2 is FNYEAQ. The CDR3 is made up of 13 amino acids. Trimming took 3 bases from V and 5 from J; bases not matched to a gene: 0.

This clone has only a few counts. The CDR3 loop reads CASSKLQGSNQPQHF. CDR3 bases: TGTGCCAGCAGCAAGTTACAGGGTAGCAATCAGCCCCAGCATTTT. The J gene is TRBJ1-5, the V gene TRBV2; D perhaps matches TRBD1 (6 bases). Trimming removed 6 bases at V and 0 bases at J, with 12 bases between. The germline gives CDR1 SNHLY, CDR2 FYNNEI. The CDR3 extends over 15 amino acids.

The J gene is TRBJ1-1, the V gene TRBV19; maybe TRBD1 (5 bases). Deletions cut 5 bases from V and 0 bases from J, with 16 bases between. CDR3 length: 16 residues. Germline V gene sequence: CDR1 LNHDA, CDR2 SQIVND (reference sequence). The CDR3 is CASSPRQIHMNTEAFF. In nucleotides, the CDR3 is TGTGCCAGTAGTCCCCGACAGATTCACATGAACACTGAAGCTTTCTTT.

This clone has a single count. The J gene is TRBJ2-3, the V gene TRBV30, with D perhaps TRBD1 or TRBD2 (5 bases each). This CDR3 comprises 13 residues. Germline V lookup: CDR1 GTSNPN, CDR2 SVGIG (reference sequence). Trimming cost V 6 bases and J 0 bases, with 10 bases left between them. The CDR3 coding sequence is TGTGCCTGCGGGGCAGGGAGCACAGATACGCAGTATTTT. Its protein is CACGAGSTDTQYF.

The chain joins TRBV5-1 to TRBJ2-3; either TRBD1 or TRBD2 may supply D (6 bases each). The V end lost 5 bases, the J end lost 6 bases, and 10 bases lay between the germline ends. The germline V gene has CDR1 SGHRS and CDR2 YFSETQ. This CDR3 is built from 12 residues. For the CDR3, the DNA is TGCGCCAGCAGGGGGGGCCAGGATACGCAGTATTTT. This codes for CASRGGQDTQYF. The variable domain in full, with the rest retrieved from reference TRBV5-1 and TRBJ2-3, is KAGVTQTPRYLIKTRGQQVTLSCSPISGHRSVSWYQQTPGQGLQFLFEYFSETQRNKGNFPGRFSGRQFSNSRSEMNVSTLELGDSALYLCASRGGQDTQYFGPGTRLTVL.

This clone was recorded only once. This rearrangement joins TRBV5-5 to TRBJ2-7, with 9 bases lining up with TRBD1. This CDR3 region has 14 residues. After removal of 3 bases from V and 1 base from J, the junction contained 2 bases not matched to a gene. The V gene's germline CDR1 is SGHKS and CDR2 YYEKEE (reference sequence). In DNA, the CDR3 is TGTGCCAGCAGCTGGGGACAGGGATCCTACGAGCAGTACTTC. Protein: CASSWGQGSYEQYF.

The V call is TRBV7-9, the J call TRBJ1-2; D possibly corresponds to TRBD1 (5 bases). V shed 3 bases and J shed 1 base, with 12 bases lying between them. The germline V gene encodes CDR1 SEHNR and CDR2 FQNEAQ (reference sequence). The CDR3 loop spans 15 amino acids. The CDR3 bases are TGTGCCAGCAGCTTTCCGACAGAACTTAACTATGGCTACACCTTC. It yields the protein CASSFPTELNYGYTF.

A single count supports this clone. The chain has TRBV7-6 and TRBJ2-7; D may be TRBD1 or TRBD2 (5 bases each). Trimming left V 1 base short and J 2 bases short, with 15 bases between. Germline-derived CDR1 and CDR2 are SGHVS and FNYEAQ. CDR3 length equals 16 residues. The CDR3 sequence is CASSLGGKGPTYEQYF. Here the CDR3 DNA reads TGTGCCAGCAGCTTAGGGGGAAAGGGACCTACCTACGAGCAGTACTTC.

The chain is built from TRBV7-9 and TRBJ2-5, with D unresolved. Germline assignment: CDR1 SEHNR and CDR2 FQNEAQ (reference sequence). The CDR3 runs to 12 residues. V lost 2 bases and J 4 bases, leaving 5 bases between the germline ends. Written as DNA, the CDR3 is TGTGCCAGCAGCTTATCCGGAGAGACCCAGTACTTC. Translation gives CASSLSGETQYF.

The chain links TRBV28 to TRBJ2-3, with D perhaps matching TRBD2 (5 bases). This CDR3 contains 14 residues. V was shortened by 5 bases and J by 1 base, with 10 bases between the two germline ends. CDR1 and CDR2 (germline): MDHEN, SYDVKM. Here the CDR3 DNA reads TGTGCCAGCAGTCCGGACGGGGGCACAGATACGCAGTATTTT. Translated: CASSPDGGTDTQYF.

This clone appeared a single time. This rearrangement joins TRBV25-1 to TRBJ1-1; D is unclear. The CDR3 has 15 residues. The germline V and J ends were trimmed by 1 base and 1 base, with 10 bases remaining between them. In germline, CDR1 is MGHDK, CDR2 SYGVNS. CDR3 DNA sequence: TGTGCCAGCAGTGAATGGCGGGAGGCGAACACTGAAGCTTTCTTT. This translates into CASSEWREANTEAFF.

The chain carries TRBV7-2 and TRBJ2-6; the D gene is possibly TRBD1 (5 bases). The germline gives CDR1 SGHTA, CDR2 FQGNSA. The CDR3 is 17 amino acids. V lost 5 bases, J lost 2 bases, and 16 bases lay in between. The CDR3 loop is CASSPHTGNPGANVLTF. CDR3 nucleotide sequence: TGTGCCAGCAGCCCCCATACAGGAAATCCTGGGGCCAACGTCCTGACTTTC.

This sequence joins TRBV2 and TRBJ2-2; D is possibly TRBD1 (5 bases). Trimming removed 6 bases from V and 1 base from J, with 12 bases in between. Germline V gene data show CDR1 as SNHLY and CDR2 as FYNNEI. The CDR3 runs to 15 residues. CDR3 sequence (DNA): TGTGCCAGCAGAAGTGAAGGACAGAACACCGGGGAGCTGTTTTTT. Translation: CASRSEGQNTGELFF. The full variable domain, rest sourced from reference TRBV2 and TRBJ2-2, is EPEVTQTPSHQVTQMGQEVILRCVPISNHLYFYWYRQILGQKVEFLVSFYNNEISEKSEIFDDQFSVERPDGSNFTLKIRSTKLEDSAMYFCASRSEGQNTGELFFGEGSRLTVL.

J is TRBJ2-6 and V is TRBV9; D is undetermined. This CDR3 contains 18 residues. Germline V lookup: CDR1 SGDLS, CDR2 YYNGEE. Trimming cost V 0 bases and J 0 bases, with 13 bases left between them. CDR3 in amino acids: CASSVGGLGYSGANVLTF. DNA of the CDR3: TGTGCCAGCAGCGTAGGCGGTTTGGGGTACTCTGGGGCCAACGTCCTGACTTTC.

The CDR3 reads CASMDLGGTYSNQPQHF. In DNA, the CDR3 is TGTGCCAGTATGGATCTCGGGGGGACCTATAGCAATCAGCCCCAGCATTTT. The chain couples TRBV19 to TRBJ1-5; perhaps TRBD1 as D (5 bases). The CDR3 has 17 amino acids. The germline CDR1 and CDR2 sequences are LNHDA and SQIVND (reference sequence). The V end was cut by 7 bases, the J end by 0 bases, with 19 bases between.